A selection of T cell receptor beta chains follows, all from one sample in a study of T cells after yellow fever vaccination. One entry per CDR3 protein results from TCRdb running MiXCR on the 5' RACE reads. The sample shows more than 250,000 distinct CDR3 sequences, around 7% of them seen only once. The specimen was PBMCs, collected about 41 days after the first yellow fever vaccination. The receptors come from a man between 18 and 29 years old who received the YFV17D yellow fever vaccine. Each CDR3 is given with its conserved first and last residue. Fields, in order: J gene, V gene, clone size, D gene, CDR3 protein, CDR3 DNA. D genes are given only for firm matches. Clone size is given for some rows only: seen once, a few or many times, or a class if the clone is expanded.

J gene: TRBJ2-5
V gene: TRBV19
clone size: NA
D gene: NA
CDR3 protein: CASSIRNGGETQYF
CDR3 DNA: TGTGCCAGTAGTATCCGGAACGGGGGAGAGACCCAGTACTTC

J gene: TRBJ2-1
V gene: TRBV15
clone size: few
D gene: TRBD2
CDR3 protein: CATSRGSGGDYNEQFF
CDR3 DNA: TGTGCCACCAGCCGAGGTAGCGGGGGGGACTACAATGAGCAGTTCTTC

J gene: TRBJ2-1
V gene: TRBV30
clone size: few
D gene: NA
CDR3 protein: CAWERGGPYNEQFF
CDR3 DNA: TGTGCCTGGGAGAGGGGGGGGCCTTACAATGAGCAGTTCTTC

J gene: TRBJ1-2
V gene: TRBV7-2
clone size: many
D gene: NA
CDR3 protein: CASSLQVDYGYTF
CDR3 DNA: TGTGCCAGCAGCTTACAGGTTGACTATGGCTACACCTTC

J gene: TRBJ1-1
V gene: TRBV6-2/TRBV6-3
clone size: many
D gene: NA
CDR3 protein: CASSYSGWAAGASPNTEAFF
CDR3 DNA: TGTGCCAGCAGTTACTCAGGATGGGCGGCAGGGGCGTCCCCGAACACTGAAGCTTTCTTT

J gene: TRBJ2-3
V gene: TRBV7-9
clone size: many
D gene: TRBD1
CDR3 protein: CASTMTGADTQYF
CDR3 DNA: TGTGCCAGCACCATGACAGGGGCAGATACGCAGTATTTT

J gene: TRBJ2-1
V gene: TRBV14
clone size: few
D gene: NA
CDR3 protein: CASRQTGSPYNEQFF
CDR3 DNA: TGTGCCAGCAGGCAAACTGGATCCCCCTACAATGAGCAGTTCTTC

J gene: TRBJ1-2
V gene: TRBV20-1
clone size: NA
D gene: TRBD1
CDR3 protein: CSARPLGQPLVGGYTF
CDR3 DNA: TGCAGTGCTAGACCTTTGGGACAGCCATTAGTCGGGGGCTACACCTTC

J gene: TRBJ1-6
V gene: TRBV27
clone size: few
D gene: NA
CDR3 protein: CASSLSRAAYNSPLHF
CDR3 DNA: TGTGCCAGCAGTTTAAGCAGGGCAGCCTATAATTCACCCCTCCACTTT

J gene: TRBJ1-6
V gene: TRBV3-1
clone size: many
D gene: NA
CDR3 protein: CASSHGAGNSPLHF
CDR3 DNA: TGTGCCAGCAGCCATGGGGCGGGTAATTCACCCCTCCACTTT

J gene: TRBJ2-3
V gene: TRBV7-3
clone size: NA
D gene: TRBD1
CDR3 protein: CASSQGQITDTQYF
CDR3 DNA: TGTGCCAGCAGCCAGGGACAGATCACAGATACGCAGTATTTT

J gene: TRBJ2-3
V gene: TRBV6-5
clone size: NA
D gene: TRBD2
CDR3 protein: CASSYAGGDSVNTQYF
CDR3 DNA: TGTGCCAGCAGTTACGCGGGGGGCGATTCCGTTAATACGCAGTATTTT

J gene: TRBJ1-1
V gene: TRBV11-2
clone size: NA
D gene: NA
CDR3 protein: CASSLPRVNTEAFF
CDR3 DNA: TGTGCCAGCAGCCTACCCCGGGTCAACACTGAAGCTTTCTTT

J gene: TRBJ2-7
V gene: TRBV5-1
clone size: NA
D gene: NA
CDR3 protein: CASSPGAGSSYEQYF
CDR3 DNA: TGCGCCAGCAGCCCCGGAGCGGGTTCAAGCTACGAGCAGTACTTC

J gene: TRBJ2-1
V gene: TRBV20-1
clone size: few
D gene: TRBD2
CDR3 protein: CSARVPSGNEQFF
CDR3 DNA: TGCAGTGCTAGAGTTCCTAGCGGGAATGAGCAGTTCTTC

J gene: TRBJ1-5
V gene: TRBV7-2
clone size: many
D gene: NA
CDR3 protein: CASSLGNIGVPPQHF
CDR3 DNA: TGTGCCAGCAGCTTAGGGAACATCGGGGTTCCCCCCCAGCATTTT

J gene: TRBJ2-2
V gene: TRBV12-3/TRBV12-4
clone size: few
D gene: TRBD2
CDR3 protein: CASAWGTRQNTGELFF
CDR3 DNA: TGTGCCAGCGCCTGGGGGACTAGACAAAACACCGGGGAGCTGTTTTTT

J gene: TRBJ2-5
V gene: TRBV10-3
clone size: many
D gene: NA
CDR3 protein: CAISESGGGQETQYF
CDR3 DNA: TGTGCCATCAGTGAGTCGGGGGGAGGCCAAGAGACCCAGTACTTC

J gene: TRBJ1-5
V gene: TRBV20-1
clone size: NA
D gene: NA
CDR3 protein: CSAPRVTNQPQHF
CDR3 DNA: TGCAGTGCTCCTAGGGTAACCAATCAGCCCCAGCATTTT

J gene: TRBJ1-2
V gene: TRBV10-3
clone size: NA
D gene: TRBD1
CDR3 protein: CAISGQGNYGYTF
CDR3 DNA: TGTGCCATCAGTGGACAGGGGAACTATGGCTACACCTTC

J gene: TRBJ2-5
V gene: TRBV5-6
clone size: many
D gene: NA
CDR3 protein: CASSSTYTETQYF
CDR3 DNA: TGTGCCAGCAGCTCCACATATACGGAGACCCAGTACTTC

J gene: TRBJ2-5
V gene: TRBV5-1
clone size: NA
D gene: TRBD2
CDR3 protein: CASSFRTSGQTQYF
CDR3 DNA: TGCGCCAGCAGCTTTAGGACTAGCGGCCAGACCCAGTACTTC

J gene: TRBJ2-7
V gene: TRBV16
clone size: few
D gene: NA
CDR3 protein: CASSRLTNPTNYEQYF
CDR3 DNA: TGTGCCAGCAGCCGCCTAACAAATCCAACCAACTACGAGCAGTACTTC

J gene: TRBJ2-2
V gene: TRBV7-2
clone size: many
D gene: NA
CDR3 protein: CASSSMSGRPNTGELFF
CDR3 DNA: TGTGCCAGCAGCTCTATGTCGGGGCGACCGAACACCGGGGAGCTGTTTTTT

J gene: TRBJ2-3
V gene: TRBV9
clone size: few
D gene: TRBD1
CDR3 protein: CASSRRQGNLDTQYF
CDR3 DNA: TGTGCCAGCAGCCGAAGACAGGGGAACCTGGATACGCAGTATTTT

J gene: TRBJ1-4
V gene: TRBV7-9
clone size: few
D gene: NA
CDR3 protein: CASSLSGAEKLFF
CDR3 DNA: TGTGCCAGCAGCTTATCGGGAGCTGAAAAACTGTTTTTT

J gene: TRBJ2-5
V gene: TRBV5-1
clone size: few
D gene: NA
CDR3 protein: CASTPGGLETQYF
CDR3 DNA: TGCGCCAGCACCCCGGGGGGCTTAGAGACCCAGTACTTC

J gene: TRBJ2-7
V gene: TRBV27
clone size: NA
D gene: TRBD1
CDR3 protein: CASSSGTGGFGEQYF
CDR3 DNA: TGTGCCAGCAGTTCCGGGACAGGGGGGTTTGGCGAGCAGTACTTC

J gene: TRBJ1-1
V gene: TRBV29-1
clone size: many
D gene: NA
CDR3 protein: CSVAPLRGNTEAFF
CDR3 DNA: TGCAGCGTTGCTCCATTACGGGGGAACACTGAAGCTTTCTTT

J gene: TRBJ2-1
V gene: TRBV10-1
clone size: NA
D gene: NA
CDR3 protein: CARIATGTDDEQFF
CDR3 DNA: TGCGCCAGGATAGCGACCGGGACCGACGATGAGCAGTTCTTC

J gene: TRBJ1-5
V gene: TRBV2
clone size: NA
D gene: TRBD1
CDR3 protein: CASSPLGQDNQPQHF
CDR3 DNA: TGTGCCAGCAGTCCCCTCGGACAGGACAATCAGCCCCAGCATTTT

J gene: TRBJ2-3
V gene: TRBV4-3
clone size: few
D gene: NA
CDR3 protein: CASSQDLPVSESTDTQYF
CDR3 DNA: TGCGCCAGCAGCCAAGATCTCCCCGTTAGCGAGAGCACAGATACGCAGTATTTT

J gene: TRBJ2-5
V gene: TRBV20-1
clone size: NA
D gene: TRBD2
CDR3 protein: CSAGASGVKTQYF
CDR3 DNA: TGCAGTGCAGGGGCTAGCGGGGTAAAGACCCAGTACTTC

J gene: TRBJ2-1
V gene: TRBV6-1
clone size: few
D gene: NA
CDR3 protein: CASIRNRVKDNEQFF
CDR3 DNA: TGTGCCAGCATAAGAAACAGGGTAAAAGACAATGAGCAGTTCTTC

J gene: TRBJ1-1
V gene: TRBV7-9
clone size: few
D gene: NA
CDR3 protein: CASSLDGYEAFF
CDR3 DNA: TGTGCCAGCAGCCTGGATGGGTATGAAGCTTTCTTT

J gene: TRBJ2-3
V gene: TRBV27
clone size: many
D gene: TRBD1
CDR3 protein: CASSRRQGLSDTQYF
CDR3 DNA: TGTGCCAGCAGTCGCCGACAGGGGCTTTCAGATACGCAGTATTTT

J gene: TRBJ2-2
V gene: TRBV7-2
clone size: many
D gene: TRBD2
CDR3 protein: CASSRSGRNTGELFF
CDR3 DNA: TGTGCCAGCAGCCGTAGCGGGCGGAACACCGGGGAGCTGTTTTTT

J gene: TRBJ1-2
V gene: TRBV29-1
clone size: NA
D gene: TRBD1
CDR3 protein: CSVADRAYGYTF
CDR3 DNA: TGCAGCGTTGCCGACAGGGCCTATGGCTACACCTTC

J gene: TRBJ1-5
V gene: TRBV24-1
clone size: few
D gene: TRBD1
CDR3 protein: CATSGDRDQPQHF
CDR3 DNA: TGTGCCACCAGTGGAGACAGGGATCAGCCCCAGCATTTT

J gene: TRBJ2-1
V gene: TRBV20-1
clone size: many
D gene: TRBD2
CDR3 protein: CSARGLAGDSYNEQFF
CDR3 DNA: TGCAGTGCTAGAGGACTAGCGGGGGACTCCTACAATGAGCAGTTCTTC

J gene: TRBJ2-3
V gene: TRBV7-2
clone size: many
D gene: NA
CDR3 protein: CASSPRQPSTDTQYF
CDR3 DNA: TGTGCCAGCAGCCCACGTCAACCCAGCACAGATACGCAGTATTTT

J gene: TRBJ1-1
V gene: TRBV27
clone size: NA
D gene: NA
CDR3 protein: CASSPRGRVQTEAFF
CDR3 DNA: TGTGCCAGCAGTCCTCGGGGGAGGGTCCAGACTGAAGCTTTCTTT

J gene: TRBJ2-5
V gene: TRBV20-1
clone size: few
D gene: NA
CDR3 protein: CSARDGGSGQETQYF
CDR3 DNA: TGCAGTGCTAGAGATGGGGGTTCGGGACAAGAGACCCAGTACTTC